A selection of T cell receptor beta chains follows, all from one sample in a study of OX40 agonist ivuxolimab in advanced cancers. Some clones are missing from TCRdb's copy, which holds only in-frame ones; the method was immunoSEQ multiplex PCR. The repertoire holds about 88,000 clones, with under 85% as singletons. The sample here was CD4+ or CD8+ T cells sorted from blood, taken in a trial of the OX40 agonist ivuxolimab. The source is an adult with an advanced solid tumor such as melanoma, head and neck, liver or kidney cancer. Each CDR3 is given with its conserved first and last residue. The D gene is left open where the match is weak. The listing skips clone size in some rows; elsewhere it reads once, few, many or a size class.

cdr3_length | d_call | j_call | clone_size | v_call | cdr3_aa | cdr3_nt
14 | NA | TRBJ2-1 | NA | TRBV9 | CASSAQGTLREQFF | TGTGCCAGCAGCGCGCAAGGGACTCTCCGAGAGCAGTTCTTC
16 | TRBD2 | TRBJ2-7 | NA | TRBV7-2 | CASSLGAGGLSYEQYF | TGTGCCAGCAGCTTAGGAGCGGGAGGGTTATCCTACGAGCAGTACTTC
13 | TRBD1 | TRBJ1-5 | NA | TRBV30 | CAWSPTGDQPQHF | TGTGCCTGGAGTCCGACAGGGGATCAGCCCCAGCATTTT
16 | NA | TRBJ2-7 | NA | TRBV5-1 | CASSPRDSGQGGEQYF | TGCGCCAGCAGCCCCCGGGATTCGGGTCAGGGTGGAGAGCAGTACTTC
15 | TRBD1 | TRBJ2-1 | NA | TRBV28 | CASSSSGTGSDEQFF | TGTGCCAGCAGTTCCTCGGGGACAGGCTCCGATGAGCAGTTCTTC
13 | NA | TRBJ2-3 | NA | TRBV28 | CASSLPVRVTQYF | TGTGCCAGCAGTTTGCCCGTACGCGTTACGCAGTATTTT
16 | NA | TRBJ2-3 | NA | TRBV4-1 | CASSQDLSESTDTQYF | TGCGCCAGCAGCCAAGATCTAAGCGAAAGCACAGATACGCAGTATTTT
15 | NA | TRBJ2-1 | NA | TRBV2 | CASSGLGGSYNEQFF | TGTGCCAGCAGTGGGCTGGGCGGCTCCTACAATGAGCAGTTCTTC
13 | NA | TRBJ2-5 | NA | TRBV7-4 | CASNDRLGWEQYF | TGTGCCAGCAACGATCGACTAGGATGGGAGCAGTACTTC
16 | TRBD2 | TRBJ2-3 | NA | TRBV5-1 | CASSLNSGTSTDTQYF | TGCGCCAGCAGCTTGAATAGCGGGACTAGCACAGATACGCAGTATTTT
16 | NA | TRBJ2-3 | NA | TRBV7-8 | CASSPSRLRGRDTQYF | TGTGCCAGCAGCCCTTCCCGACTCCGGGGTCGGGATACGCAGTATTTT
15 | NA | TRBJ1-2 | NA | TRBV4-3 | CASSQYKGFYYGYTF | TGCGCCAGCAGCCAATATAAGGGGTTTTACTATGGCTACACCTTC
15 | NA | TRBJ2-7 | NA | TRBV6-4 | CARQDPDTVIYEQYF | TGTGCCAGACAGGACCCGGACACCGTAATCTACGAGCAGTACTTC
14 | NA | TRBJ2-7 | NA | TRBV11-2 | CASSLELVATEQYF | TGTGCCAGCAGCTTAGAATTAGTGGCGACCGAGCAGTACTTC
16 | NA | TRBJ2-2 | NA | TRBV19 | CASSSEGIIDTGELFF | TGTGCCAGTAGTTCGGAGGGGATAATCGACACCGGGGAGCTGTTTTTT
15 | TRBD2 | TRBJ2-2 | few | TRBV28 | CASSPLAGVTGELFF | TGTGCCAGCAGTCCACTAGCGGGAGTAACCGGGGAGCTGTTTTTT
17 | TRBD2 | TRBJ2-1 | NA | TRBV9 | CASSEGLAGGLDYEQFF | TGTGCCAGCAGCGAAGGACTAGCGGGAGGACTTGATTATGAGCAGTTCTTC
17 | TRBD1 | TRBJ1-6 | NA | TRBV28 | CASSFTLPGTANSPLHF | TGTGCCAGCAGTTTTACCCTCCCCGGGACAGCAAATTCACCCCTCCACTTT
14 | NA | TRBJ2-7 | NA | TRBV11-3 | CASSLGIQGYEQYF | TGTGCCAGCAGCTTGGGGATACAGGGTTACGAGCAGTACTTC
14 | NA | TRBJ2-7 | NA | TRBV12-5 | CASAPGANSYEQYF | TGTGCTAGTGCTCCAGGGGCGAACTCCTACGAGCAGTACTTC
16 | TRBD2 | TRBJ2-7 | once | TRBV7-2 | CASSLNSGSPPYEQYF | TGTGCCAGCAGCTTAAATAGCGGGAGCCCTCCCTACGAGCAGTACTTC
16 | TRBD2 | TRBJ2-3 | NA | TRBV4-1 | CASSQDSLAATDTQYF | TGCGCCAGCAGCCAAGATTCTCTAGCGGCTACAGATACGCAGTATTTT
16 | NA | TRBJ2-2 | few | TRBV4-2 | CASSQEADRNTGELFF | TGTGCCAGCAGCCAAGAGGCGGACCGGAACACCGGGGAGCTGTTTTTT
12 | NA | TRBJ2-1 | NA | TRBV7-9 | CASSWQHNEQFF | TGTGCCAGCAGCTGGCAGCACAATGAGCAGTTCTTC
14 | NA | TRBJ2-7 | NA | TRBV5-1 | CASSLLQGNYEQYF | TGCGCCAGCAGCTTGTTGCAGGGGAATTACGAGCAGTACTTC
18 | TRBD2 | TRBJ2-5 | NA | TRBV11-3 | CASSHTRGTSGNEETQYF | TGTGCCAGCAGCCACACGAGGGGGACTAGCGGGAATGAAGAGACCCAGTACTTC